This T cell receptor (beta chain) was identified in a study of blood T cell repertoires in COVID-19 (dated by TCRdb to the early 2020s). The study in broad terms: Samples covering the acute and convalescent phases of COVID-19 were provided by collaborators in the United States, Italy and Spain. The dataset comprised deeply sampled blood TCRbeta repertoires from subjects exposed to, actively infected with, or recovered from COVID-19. The prospective study material was composed of cDNA or gDNA derived from T cells, B-cell-depleted T cells, or PBMCs. The sample metadata nearly always contained a de-identified subject ID, COVID-19 status, age in years and sex. The repertoires were released in a freely available public database intended as a resource for research on the immune response to SARS-CoV-2. Where available, HLA class I and class II types were taken from metadata supplied by the sample provider and were not determined by assay-based typing. The samples were drawn from the first 160 participants of the ongoing ImmuneRACE study and from 1,200 or so subjects provided by 6 global collaborators. Overall study results and their limits: How much clinical and demographic metadata was included differed by source and by participant, and the metadata was provided uncurated.

With regard to this clone: The antigen this receptor binds is unknown. Qualities for individual bases were not recorded, and no much larger clone is one base off.

At one collaborating source in Seattle, patients were enrolled during active infection and were followed longitudinally through the course of disease. Each collaborating institution followed its own protocols to collect whole blood in K2EDTA tubes. For TCRbeta analysis, collaborators shipped samples in one of three forms: frozen whole blood, isolated PBMCs, or DNA extracted from either of those sample types. The immunoSEQ Assay, a bias-controlled multiplex PCR, was used to amplify TCRbeta CDR3 regions from genomic DNA. The paper's processing steps were these. Within the assay, amplification of reference gene primers was used to estimate how many nucleated cells each sample contained. To quantify the absolute abundance of each unique TCRbeta CDR3 rearrangement, sequence reads were collapsed and filtered. For each sample, productive Simpson clonality was calculated by taking the square root of Simpson's diversity index across productive rearrangements. TCRdb's version of the immuneACCESS table is confined to in-frame rearrangements and falls short of the full clone set. An unresolved V gene accounts for under half of the shortfall where checked; the remainder is of unknown origin. V and J calls and clone size are copied from that table; D and trimming were computed from the DNA. Across this sample there are approximately 330,000 clones, with roughly 87% seen only once. The ten largest clonotypes hold around 8.9% of the sample.

The clonotype originates from a man aged 25 to 45 with COVID-19, enrolled during active disease. Sample: peripheral blood.

The sequence in DNA is TGTGCCAGCAGGACAGGGAGCTACGAGCAGTACTTC. Translated, it gives CASRTGSYEQYF. The rearrangement combines TRBV12-3 or TRBV12-4 with TRBJ2-7; 7 bases in the middle match TRBD1. At the junction V is shortened by 6 bases and J by 3 bases; bases outside the gene matches: 2. The cysteine opens and the phenylalanine closes a CDR3 of 12 amino acids. The sequence is cut down to CDR3 DNA, 36 bases in frame from base 1.